What follows are 18 T cell receptor beta chains derived from one specimen sequenced in a study of metastatic and nonmetastatic thyroid tumors. From the PCR reads, TCRdb re-called clones with MiXCR. Here the sample spans around 45,000 clones, roughly 4% being singletons. All patients were untreated before thyroid surgery. The material sequenced was blood. The receptor source for this set is a female donor with papillary thyroid cancer or a benign thyroid nodule (not recorded which). Some clones in this sample may be carry-over from other donors' samples.

The table lists this clone with a few counts. Since a much larger clone is just one base distant, this may be a read error. Distinct nucleotide sequences in the sample also encode this CDR3. The rearrangement joins TRBV12-3 or TRBV12-4 to TRBJ1-1; the D is unclear. The CDR3 is made up of 13 amino acids. The CDR3 bases are TGTGCCAGCAGTTTACTAGAGAACACTGAGGCTTTCTTT. It yields the protein CASSLLENTEAFF.

This clone occurred a few times. This chain joins TRBV18 and TRBJ1-4; a weak D match, TRBD1 (6 bases). V was pared by 4 bases and J by 8 bases, with 11 bases between. The CDR3 has 13 residues. The V gene's germline CDR1 is KGHSH and CDR2 LQKENI. The chain's CDR3 is CASSLGGQEKLFF. The CDR3 nucleotides read TGTGCCAGCTCACTCGGGGGGCAGGAAAAACTGTTTTTT.

This clone has ten or more counts. The V and J genes are TRBV6-1 and TRBJ2-2, with 8 bases that match TRBD1. The germline gives CDR1 MNHNS, CDR2 SASEGT. There are 17 residues in the CDR3. After removal of 6 bases from V and 4 bases from J, the junction contained 13 bases not matched to a gene. CDR3 nucleotides: TGTGCCAGCAGCCAGGGGGCGTCGGGACCGGGCACCGGGGAGCTGTTTTTT. Protein: CASSQGASGPGTGELFF.

This clone was found many times. V and J are TRBV11-2 and TRBJ2-7; 12 nucleotides line up with TRBD1. The germline CDR1 and CDR2 sequences are SGHAT and FQNNGV. This CDR3 comprises 18 residues. After removal of 4 bases from V and 0 bases from J, the junction contained 10 bases not matched to a gene. This CDR3 is CASSWRRDRGHRSYEQYF. CDR3 DNA: TGTGCCAGCAGCTGGAGAAGGGACAGGGGGCACCGCTCCTACGAGCAGTACTTC.

This clone was observed many times. The chain uses TRBV20-1 and TRBJ1-1; no definite D call. This CDR3 is 13 amino acids long. V was clipped by 6 bases and J by 2 bases, with 13 bases between them. Germline V lookup: CDR1 DFQATT, CDR2 SNEGSKA (reference sequence). The CDR3 is CSAHDTINTEAFF. The CDR3 region has the DNA TGCAGTGCCCATGACACGATAAACACTGAAGCTTTCTTT.

This clone was counted ten times or more. V and J are TRBV29-1 and TRBJ1-1; D ambiguous. Trimming took off 0 bases at V and 7 bases at J, with 18 bases between the two ends. This CDR3 spans 15 amino acids. Germline CDR1 is SQVTM and CDR2 is ANQGSEA. CDR3 protein: CSVEDPRGVLGEAFF. Here the CDR3 DNA reads TGCAGCGTTGAAGATCCCCGGGGAGTTCTTGGTGAAGCTTTCTTT. The complete variable domain, with remaining parts taken from reference TRBV29-1 and TRBJ1-1, reads SAVISQKPSRDICQRGTSLTIQCQVDSQVTMMFWYRQQPGQSLTLIATANQGSEATYESGFVIDKFPISRPNLTFSTLTVSNMSPEDSSIYLCSVEDPRGVLGEAFFGQGTRLTVV.

This clone was seen a handful of times. V usage is TRBV14 and J usage is TRBJ2-2; no firm D call. CDR3 length: 15 amino acids. Trimming removed 6 bases at V and 3 bases at J, with 14 bases between. Germline CDR1 is SGHDN and CDR2 is FVKESK. The CDR3 DNA sequence: TGTGCCAGCAGGAAAACGTCCGGAGACACCGGGGAGCTGTTTTTT. Translated: CASRKTSGDTGELFF.

This clone came up many times. The chain has TRBV11-2 and TRBJ1-1; weak D call: TRBD1 (5 bases). The CDR3 spans 15 residues. V was shortened by 1 base and J by 2 bases, with 11 bases between the two germline ends. Per germline, CDR1 SGHAT and CDR2 FQNNGV. The DNA for the CDR3 is TGTGCCAGCAGCTTAGTGGCGGGACTTAACACTGAAGCTTTCTTT. Its translation is CASSLVAGLNTEAFF.

This clone occurred many times. The chain has TRBV11-3 and TRBJ2-1; 13 bases are shared with TRBD2. Germline-derived CDR1 and CDR2 are SGHNT and YENEEA. The CDR3 is 16 residues long. The V gene end was trimmed by 4 bases and the J gene end by 4 bases; junction bases not matched to a gene: 4. The CDR3 protein is CASSSRTSGSYNEQFF. CDR3 DNA sequence: TGTGCCAGCAGCTCCCGGACTAGCGGGAGTTACAATGAGCAGTTCTTC.

In its sample, this clone was seen a few times. This may arise from a read error, as a much more abundant clone is one base away. The chain uses TRBV5-6 and TRBJ2-6; D unclear. This CDR3 has 15 amino acids. Germline-derived CDR1 and CDR2 are SGHDT and YYEEEE. Trimming stripped 1 base from V and 4 bases from J, with 9 bases between. For the CDR3, the DNA is TGTGCCAGCAGCTTGTTGTCTTACGGGGCCAACGTCCTGACTTTC. Translation: CASSLLSYGANVLTF.

This clone occurred many times. This chain links TRBV11-3 with TRBJ2-3, with D possibly called TRBD1 or TRBD2 (7 bases each). This CDR3 contains 16 residues. V lost 7 bases, J lost 1 base, and 18 bases lay in between. CDR1 and CDR2 (germline): SGHNT, YENEEA. The CDR3 loop reads CASTELRGGGTDTQYF. The CDR3 DNA follows: TGTGCCAGCACCGAACTCAGGGGGGGGGGCACAGATACGCAGTATTTT. The full variable domain, with the rest looked up from reference TRBV11-3 and TRBJ2-3, is EAGVVQSPRYKIIEKKQPVAFWCNPISGHNTLYWYLQNLGQGPELLIRYENEEAVDDSQLPKDRFSAERLKGVDSTLKIQPAELGDSAVYLCASTELRGGGTDTQYFGPGTRLTVL.

The chain has TRBV6-2 or TRBV6-3 and TRBJ2-1, with D perhaps TRBD1 (5 bases). V gave up 5 bases and J gave up 4 bases, with 15 bases separating them. Germline assignment: CDR1 MNHEY and CDR2 SVGEGT. This CDR3 has 15 amino acids. The CDR3 protein is CASSGEDNRYNEQFF. In DNA form, the CDR3 reads TGTGCCAGCAGTGGCGAGGACAATCGGTACAATGAGCAGTTCTTC.

This clone was recorded at least ten times. The chain uses TRBV5-1 and TRBJ2-7; TRBD1 aligns across 7 bases. The germline gives CDR1 SGHRS, CDR2 YFSETQ. Trimming cost V 4 bases and J 3 bases; bases outside gene matches: 7. CDR3 length: 14 amino acids. The CDR3 is CASSLGTVNYEQYF. The CDR3 region has the DNA TGCGCCAGCAGCCTAGGGACAGTCAACTACGAGCAGTACTTC.

This rearrangement joins TRBV30 to TRBJ2-2; D may be TRBD2 (6 bases). Germline V CDR1 and CDR2: GTSNPN, SVGIG (reference sequence). Trimming left V 3 bases short and J 5 bases short, with 16 bases between. The CDR3 length is 15 residues. The DNA of the CDR3 is TGTGCCTGGAGCTTATCCGGGACTTTAACCGGGGAGCTGTTTTTT. Amino acid sequence: CAWSLSGTLTGELFF. Supplemented by reference TRBV30 and TRBJ2-2, the full variable domain reads SQTIHQWPATLVQPVGSPLSLECTVEGTSNPNLYWYRQAAGRGLQLLFYSVGIGQISSEVPQNLSASRPQDRQFILSSKKLLLSDSGFYLCAWSLSGTLTGELFFGEGSRLTVL.

There are many counts of this clone. The chain employs TRBV11-2 and TRBJ2-5, with 10 nucleotides matching TRBD2. The CDR3 spans 16 residues. The trim removed 2 bases at V and 4 bases at J, leaving 7 bases unmatched. Germline loops: CDR1 SGHAT, CDR2 FQNNGV. CDR3 sequence (DNA): TGTGCCAGCAGCTTATTCCAGCGGGAGGGCCGAGAGACCCAGTACTTC. Translated, it gives CASSLFQREGRETQYF.

Only a few counts were recorded for this clone. V gene TRBV10-3 combines with J gene TRBJ2-3, with D perhaps matching TRBD2 (5 bases). Per germline, CDR1 ENHRY and CDR2 SYGVKD. V lost 7 bases, J lost 8 bases, and 22 bases lay in between. CDR3 size: 15 residues. CDR3: CAIIDTGNEGSTQYF. The CDR3, as DNA: TGTGCCATCATTGATACTGGGAATGAGGGAAGTACGCAGTATTTT.

This clone was observed at least ten times. This chain connects TRBV7-9 to TRBJ1-1, with TRBD1 as a possible D gene (5 bases). CDR1 and CDR2 (germline): SEHNR, FQNEAQ (reference sequence). The CDR3 runs 14 residues. Trimming removed 1 base at V and 8 bases at J, with 14 bases between. The CDR3 protein is CASSLGGGAREAFF. CDR3 in DNA: TGTGCCAGCAGCTTAGGCGGAGGGGCTCGGGAAGCTTTCTTT.

Of note for this clone: The same CDR3 can be traced to other DNA sequences in this sample. The chain carries TRBV25-1 and TRBJ1-1; D perhaps matches TRBD1 (5 bases). Trimming took 2 bases from V and 7 from J, leaving 14 bases between them. This CDR3 region has 14 residues. Germline CDR1 reads MGHDK; CDR2 reads SYGVNS. Here the CDR3 DNA reads TGTGCCAGCAGTGAAAGAGGGACGGCCAATGAAGCTTTCTTT. As protein: CASSERGTANEAFF.